The rows below give T cell receptor beta chains drawn from one sample of a study of CD8 T cell repertoires and HIV-1 epitope variants. These receptors have no known antigen. TCRdb's copy holds only in-frame clones and misses some; the assay was immunoSEQ multiplex PCR. The data show roughly 5,300 clones, around 69% seen once. Sequencing used cultured CD8+ T cells derived from PBMCs. The receptors were gathered from a male donor with HIV. CDR3s include the opening cysteine and the closing phenylalanine or tryptophan. A D gene is named only where the DNA matches it firmly. Clone sizes are given selectively: once, few, many, or a class where the clone is expanded.

clone_size: -; j_call: TRBJ2-4; d_call: TRBD2; v_call: TRBV7-2; cdr3_aa: CASSLPGLAGSGNIQYF; cdr3_nt: TGTGCCAGCAGCTTGCCGGGACTAGCGGGATCGGGGAACATTCAGTACTTC
clone_size: -; j_call: TRBJ2-1; d_call: TRBD1; v_call: TRBV19; cdr3_aa: CASTWTGTTYNEQFF; cdr3_nt: TGTGCCAGTACCTGGACAGGAACGACCTACAATGAGCAGTTCTTC
clone_size: -; j_call: TRBJ1-1; d_call: -; v_call: TRBV28; cdr3_aa: CASSTRLNTEAFF; cdr3_nt: TGTGCCAGCAGCACCAGACTGAACACTGAAGCTTTCTTT
clone_size: -; j_call: TRBJ1-6; d_call: -; v_call: TRBV30; cdr3_aa: CAWSIDGDGSPLHF; cdr3_nt: TGTGCCTGGAGTATCGACGGGGATGGTTCACCCCTCCACTTT
clone_size: -; j_call: TRBJ1-6; d_call: TRBD1; v_call: TRBV5-4; cdr3_aa: CASSAGTGVSYNSPLHF; cdr3_nt: TGTGCCAGCAGCGCCGGGACAGGGGTTTCCTATAATTCACCCCTCCACTTT
clone_size: -; j_call: TRBJ2-2; d_call: -; v_call: TRBV19; cdr3_aa: CASRTRTGELFF; cdr3_nt: TGTGCCAGTAGAACTCGGACCGGGGAGCTGTTTTTT
clone_size: -; j_call: TRBJ1-1; d_call: -; v_call: TRBV9; cdr3_aa: CASSVVGTEAFF; cdr3_nt: TGTGCCAGCAGCGTAGTGGGCACTGAAGCTTTCTTT
clone_size: -; j_call: TRBJ2-5; d_call: -; v_call: TRBV5-6; cdr3_aa: CASSSAGIDQETQYF; cdr3_nt: TGTGCCAGCAGCTCCGCCGGGATAGATCAAGAGACCCAGTACTTC
clone_size: -; j_call: TRBJ2-7; d_call: TRBD1; v_call: TRBV7-3; cdr3_aa: CASSLGQYLREQYF; cdr3_nt: TGTGCCAGCAGCTTGGGACAGTACCTTCGTGAGCAGTACTTC
clone_size: few; j_call: TRBJ2-1; d_call: -; v_call: TRBV7-9; cdr3_aa: CASRPNSGYNEQFF; cdr3_nt: TGTGCCAGCAGGCCCAATAGTGGGTACAATGAGCAGTTCTTC
clone_size: -; j_call: TRBJ2-2; d_call: -; v_call: TRBV7-9; cdr3_aa: CASRTQPGPREPGELFF; cdr3_nt: TGTGCCAGCAGGACTCAACCGGGACCCCGAGAACCCGGGGAGCTGTTTTTT
clone_size: -; j_call: TRBJ1-3; d_call: -; v_call: TRBV6-4; cdr3_aa: CASIGPRGDGNTIYF; cdr3_nt: TGTGCCAGCATCGGCCCCCGAGGAGATGGAAACACCATATATTTT
clone_size: -; j_call: TRBJ1-5; d_call: -; v_call: TRBV27; cdr3_aa: CASSLSKGPYQPQHF; cdr3_nt: TGTGCCAGCAGTTTATCGAAGGGTCCTTATCAGCCCCAGCATTTT
clone_size: -; j_call: TRBJ1-1; d_call: TRBD1; v_call: TRBV18; cdr3_aa: CASSPREDRGRFSEAFF; cdr3_nt: TGTGCCAGCTCACCACGGGAGGACAGGGGGCGCTTCTCTGAAGCTTTCTTT
clone_size: once; j_call: TRBJ1-4; d_call: -; v_call: TRBV7-6; cdr3_aa: CASSLRPGSNEKLFF; cdr3_nt: TGTGCCAGCAGCTTAAGACCGGGGAGTAATGAAAAACTGTTTTTT
clone_size: -; j_call: TRBJ1-3; d_call: -; v_call: TRBV5-1; cdr3_aa: CASREIREDSGNTIYF; cdr3_nt: TGCGCCAGCAGGGAGATCAGGGAGGACTCTGGAAACACCATATATTTT
clone_size: -; j_call: TRBJ2-7; d_call: -; v_call: TRBV9; cdr3_aa: CASSVGTPHTYEQYF; cdr3_nt: TGTGCCAGCAGCGTGGGGACTCCACATACCTACGAGCAGTACTTC
clone_size: -; j_call: TRBJ2-2; d_call: -; v_call: TRBV2; cdr3_aa: CASSAGASGMRDTGELFF; cdr3_nt: TGTGCCAGCAGTGCGGGGGCTAGCGGTATGCGAGACACCGGGGAGCTGTTTTTT
clone_size: -; j_call: TRBJ2-1; d_call: -; v_call: TRBV6-5; cdr3_aa: CASSYLGRSNEQFF; cdr3_nt: TGTGCCAGCAGTTACCTTGGGCGGTCCAATGAGCAGTTCTTC
clone_size: -; j_call: TRBJ1-2; d_call: TRBD1; v_call: TRBV27; cdr3_aa: CASSSPNGQGDDGYTF; cdr3_nt: TGTGCCAGCAGTTCACCAAATGGACAGGGGGACGATGGCTACACCTTC
clone_size: -; j_call: TRBJ1-1; d_call: -; v_call: TRBV6-4; cdr3_aa: CASSDTGYTEAFF; cdr3_nt: TGTGCCAGCAGTGATACAGGGTACACTGAAGCTTTCTTT
clone_size: -; j_call: TRBJ2-1; d_call: TRBD1; v_call: TRBV5-6; cdr3_aa: CASSPPGQEYNEQFF; cdr3_nt: TGTGCCAGCAGCCCTCCAGGACAGGAGTACAATGAGCAGTTCTTC
clone_size: -; j_call: TRBJ2-1; d_call: TRBD1; v_call: TRBV6-6; cdr3_aa: CASSYRGQPGHNEQFF; cdr3_nt: TGTGCCAGCAGTTACCGGGGACAGCCGGGACACAATGAGCAGTTCTTC
clone_size: -; j_call: TRBJ2-1; d_call: -; v_call: TRBV28; cdr3_aa: CASSLEYNEQFF; cdr3_nt: TGTGCCAGCAGTTTAGAGTACAATGAGCAGTTCTTC
clone_size: -; j_call: TRBJ2-3; d_call: -; v_call: TRBV28; cdr3_aa: CASSLRRETDTQYF; cdr3_nt: TGTGCCAGCAGTTTGCGGAGGGAGACAGATACGCAGTATTTT
clone_size: once; j_call: TRBJ1-1; d_call: TRBD1; v_call: TRBV11-2; cdr3_aa: CASSLGTGTSEAFF; cdr3_nt: TGTGCCAGCAGCTTAGGGACAGGGACTTCTGAAGCTTTCTTT
clone_size: -; j_call: TRBJ1-4; d_call: TRBD1; v_call: TRBV9; cdr3_aa: CASSEGQGLEKLFF; cdr3_nt: TGTGCCAGCAGCGAGGGACAGGGGCTTGAAAAACTGTTTTTT
clone_size: few; j_call: TRBJ2-7; d_call: TRBD1; v_call: TRBV7-8; cdr3_aa: CASSRLTGGFDEQYF; cdr3_nt: TGTGCCAGCAGCCGGCTGACAGGGGGTTTCGACGAGCAGTACTTC
clone_size: large; j_call: TRBJ2-7; d_call: -; v_call: TRBV7-9; cdr3_aa: CASSLRAGEQYF; cdr3_nt: TGTGCCAGCAGCTTACGAGCGGGCGAGCAGTACTTC
clone_size: -; j_call: TRBJ2-1; d_call: -; v_call: TRBV10-2; cdr3_aa: CASSDPGWNEQFF; cdr3_nt: TGCGCCAGCAGTGATCCGGGATGGAATGAGCAGTTCTTC
clone_size: -; j_call: TRBJ1-2; d_call: -; v_call: TRBV11-2; cdr3_aa: CASSQDPVELDYGYTF; cdr3_nt: TGCGCCAGCAGCCAAGATCCCGTCGAACTCGACTATGGCTACACCTTC
clone_size: large; j_call: TRBJ2-1; d_call: TRBD1; v_call: TRBV7-8; cdr3_aa: CASSLAGQGSYNEQFF; cdr3_nt: TGTGCCAGCAGCTTAGCGGGACAGGGCTCCTACAATGAGCAGTTCTTC
clone_size: medium-sized; j_call: TRBJ1-1; d_call: -; v_call: TRBV4-2; cdr3_aa: CASSQVNTEAFF; cdr3_nt: TGTGCCAGCAGCCAAGTGAACACTGAAGCTTTCTTT
clone_size: few; j_call: TRBJ2-7; d_call: -; v_call: TRBV5-6; cdr3_aa: CASSLMGELLYEQYF; cdr3_nt: TGTGCCAGCAGCTTGATGGGGGAATTGCTCTACGAGCAGTACTTC
clone_size: -; j_call: TRBJ1-3; d_call: -; v_call: TRBV27; cdr3_aa: CASSLRGGSGNTIYF; cdr3_nt: TGTGCCAGCAGTTTACGAGGGGGCTCTGGAAACACCATATATTTT
clone_size: -; j_call: TRBJ1-2; d_call: -; v_call: TRBV4-2; cdr3_aa: CASSQDGGDNANYGYTF; cdr3_nt: TGTGCCAGCAGCCAAGATGGCGGGGATAATGCTAACTATGGCTACACCTTC
clone_size: -; j_call: TRBJ2-7; d_call: TRBD1; v_call: TRBV29-1; cdr3_aa: CSVLLGTGLYEQYF; cdr3_nt: TGCAGCGTTTTGCTCGGGACAGGGTTGTACGAGCAGTACTTC
clone_size: -; j_call: TRBJ2-7; d_call: -; v_call: TRBV2; cdr3_aa: CASSEWGAYEQYF; cdr3_nt: TGTGCCAGCAGTGAATGGGGTGCCTACGAGCAGTACTTC
clone_size: -; j_call: TRBJ2-2; d_call: -; v_call: TRBV27; cdr3_aa: CATRVRGPNGELFF; cdr3_nt: TGTGCCACCAGGGTCAGGGGTCCTAACGGGGAGCTGTTTTTT
clone_size: -; j_call: TRBJ2-2; d_call: -; v_call: TRBV28; cdr3_aa: CASSLSSRAGELFF; cdr3_nt: TGTGCCAGCAGTTTAAGTTCAAGGGCCGGGGAGCTGTTTTTT
clone_size: once; j_call: TRBJ2-3; d_call: -; v_call: TRBV5-1; cdr3_aa: CASSETTDTQYF; cdr3_nt: TGCGCCAGCAGCGAGACCACAGATACGCAGTATTTT
clone_size: few; j_call: TRBJ1-2; d_call: TRBD1; v_call: TRBV27; cdr3_aa: CASSATGGFGGYTF; cdr3_nt: TGTGCCAGCAGTGCGACAGGGGGCTTTGGCGGCTACACCTTC
clone_size: -; j_call: TRBJ2-1; d_call: TRBD2; v_call: TRBV11-2; cdr3_aa: CASSLESSGGDEQFF; cdr3_nt: TGTGCCAGCAGCTTAGAGTCTAGCGGGGGAGATGAGCAGTTCTTC
clone_size: -; j_call: TRBJ1-6; d_call: -; v_call: TRBV4-1; cdr3_aa: CASSQDSNSPLHF; cdr3_nt: TGCGCCAGCAGCCAAGACAGTAATTCACCCCTCCACTTT
clone_size: -; j_call: TRBJ2-7; d_call: -; v_call: TRBV9; cdr3_aa: CASSVEEGTIYEQYF; cdr3_nt: TGTGCCAGCAGCGTAGAGGAGGGAACGATCTACGAGCAGTACTTC
clone_size: -; j_call: TRBJ2-7; d_call: -; v_call: TRBV5-1; cdr3_aa: CASSLGGLDEQYF; cdr3_nt: TGCGCCAGCAGCTTAGGGGGGTTGGACGAGCAGTACTTC
clone_size: -; j_call: TRBJ2-3; d_call: -; v_call: TRBV6-5; cdr3_aa: CASSYTTSADTQYF; cdr3_nt: TGTGCCAGCAGTTACACCACTAGTGCAGATACGCAGTATTTT
clone_size: -; j_call: TRBJ2-7; d_call: TRBD2; v_call: TRBV9; cdr3_aa: CASSVGTGGLFYEQYF; cdr3_nt: TGTGCCAGCAGCGTAGGTACGGGAGGTCTCTTCTACGAGCAGTACTTC